Below are 20 T cell receptor beta chains sequenced from a single sample in a study of blood T cell repertoires in COVID-19. Some clones are missing from TCRdb's copy, which holds only in-frame ones; the method was immunoSEQ multiplex PCR. Of 200,000 or so clones in the sample, around 84% were seen once. Source material: peripheral blood. The receptors derive from a man aged 35-49 years who had recovered from COVID-19.

The rearrangement joins TRBV5-1 to TRBJ2-5; D might be TRBD1 (6 bases). V lost 0 bases to trimming and J lost 6 bases, with 15 bases between them. The germline V gene has CDR1 SGHRS and CDR2 YFSETQ. CDR3 length: 15 residues. The CDR3 region has the DNA TGCGCCAGCAGCTTGGGAGGGGCCAGGGGAAAGACCCAGTACTTC. Translation: CASSLGGARGKTQYF.

This chain links TRBV19 with TRBJ1-5; D gene unclear. V gave up 3 bases and J gave up 2 bases, with 11 bases separating them. This CDR3 comprises 15 residues. Germline CDR1 and CDR2: LNHDA and SQIVND (reference sequence). For the CDR3, the DNA is TGTGCCAGTAGTATCATGGAGGGCGGCAATCAGCCCCAGCATTTT. It translates to CASSIMEGGNQPQHF.

This sequence joins TRBV5-4 and TRBJ1-2; TRBD1 matches at 8 bases. The germline gives CDR1 SGHNT, CDR2 YYREEE (reference sequence). Trimming removed 1 base from V and 9 bases from J; junction bases left unmatched: 8. The CDR3 is 14 residues long. The CDR3 reads CASSLWDRMRSYTF. The CDR3 nucleotides read TGTGCCAGCAGCTTGTGGGACAGGATGAGGAGCTACACCTTC.

The CDR3 sequence is CASSSLGQGPRREQYF. The CDR3, as DNA: TGTGCCAGCAGCTCCCTGGGACAGGGTCCTCGACGAGAGCAGTACTTC. The chain carries TRBV5-5 and TRBJ2-7; 9 bases fit TRBD1. CDR1 and CDR2 from the germline V gene are SGHKS and YYEKEE (reference sequence). The V and J ends lost 3 bases and 7 bases, in that order; junction bases with no gene match: 14. The CDR3 loop spans 16 amino acids.

The chain is built from TRBV4-3 and TRBJ2-1, with a possible D match to TRBD2 (6 bases). This CDR3 contains 15 residues. The ends were cut back, 0 bases at V and 7 bases at J, with 13 bases in the middle. The germline V gene has CDR1 LGHNA and CDR2 YSLEER. CDR3 nucleotide sequence: TGCGCCAGCAGCCAAGACATGTACGGGGGTAATGAGCAGTTCTTC. Residues: CASSQDMYGGNEQFF.

DNA for the CDR3: TGTGCCAGCTCACCATTCGAGGGGAGGGTAGCTTTCTTT. It specifies CASSPFEGRVAFF. The rearrangement uses TRBV18 and TRBJ1-1, with a tentative D call TRBD1 (5 bases). The germline CDR1 and CDR2 sequences are KGHSH and LQKENI. V was cut by 2 bases and J by 10 bases, with 14 bases left in between. This CDR3 is 13 amino acids long.

The chain links TRBV6-2 or TRBV6-3 to TRBJ2-5; D possibly corresponds to TRBD2 (6 bases). V was cut by 2 bases and J by 7 bases, with 17 bases left in between. Germline assignment: CDR1 MNHEY and CDR2 SVGEGT. This CDR3 has 15 residues. CDR3 bases: TGTGCCAGCAGTTACGGCGGGAACGGGCCAAGGACCCAGTACTTC. It codes for CASSYGGNGPRTQYF.

The V call is TRBV3-1 (or the pseudogene TRBV3-2), the J call TRBJ1-1; tentative D call: TRBD1 (6 bases). The ends were cut back, 0 bases at V and 12 bases at J, with 17 bases in the middle. The CDR3 is made up of 14 amino acids. Germline values: CDR1 LGHDT, CDR2 YNNKEL (reference sequence). The CDR3 region is CASSQDSGGRGSFF. CDR3 DNA: TGTGCCAGCAGCCAAGATTCCGGGGGGCGGGGGTCTTTCTTT.

This rearrangement joins TRBV10-1 to TRBJ2-2; 10 bases are shared with TRBD1. Germline V gene lookup returns CDR1 WNHNN and CDR2 SYGVQD (reference sequence). This CDR3 region has 15 residues. J gave up 7 bases and V 7 bases, and 9 bases lay outside the gene matches. The CDR3 DNA reads as TGCGCCAGCACGGGGGACAGGGGAACGGTCGGGGAGCTGTTTTTT. Its protein is CASTGDRGTVGELFF.

The chain couples TRBV9 to TRBJ2-2, with TRBD2 matching 13 bases. Trimming at V came to 3 bases and at J to 1 base, leaving 3 bases not matched to a gene. The length of the CDR3 is 17 residues. CDR1 and CDR2 (germline): SGDLS, YYNGEE. CDR3 coding DNA: TGTGCCAGCAGCGACACTAGCGGGAGGGTGAACACCGGGGAGCTGTTTTTT. Its protein product is CASSDTSGRVNTGELFF.

In its sample, this clone was seen once. This chain links TRBV19 with TRBJ2-7; 9 bases map to TRBD1. Germline trimming cut 7 bases from V and 0 bases from J; bases unmatched to any gene: 7. CDR3 length: 15 residues. Germline values: CDR1 LNHDA, CDR2 SQIVND (reference sequence). The CDR3 bases are TGTGCCAGTACCGCGGGACAGGGTAACTCCTACGAGCAGTACTTC. Its translation: CASTAGQGNSYEQYF.

In DNA, the CDR3 is TGTGCCAGCAGCCCCGTCGGACAGGGGGTGGCCTATGGCTACACCTTC. Protein: CASSPVGQGVAYGYTF. This chain connects TRBV2 to TRBJ1-2, with TRBD1 identical over 10 bases. Looked up from germline, CDR1 is SNHLY and CDR2 is FYNNEI. This CDR3 has 16 amino acids. Losses at the gene ends were 6 bases for V and 4 bases for J; bases not matched to a gene: 11.

This chain links TRBV18 with TRBJ1-1; 8 nucleotides agree with TRBD1. CDR3 length: 13 amino acids. The germline CDR1 and CDR2 sequences are KGHSH and LQKENI. The J segment lost 4 bases and the V segment lost 3 bases, leaving 1 base of the junction unmatched. The CDR3 DNA follows: TGTGCCAGCTCACCGGACAGGGTCACTGAAGCTTTCTTT. Protein product: CASSPDRVTEAFF.

The gene calls are TRBV7-9 and TRBJ1-1; maybe TRBD1 (5 bases). Germline loops: CDR1 SEHNR, CDR2 FQNEAQ (reference sequence). The CDR3 contains 14 residues. The V gene lost 4 bases and the J gene lost 1 base, with 10 bases spanning the gap. CDR3 residues: CASSSAGGNTEAFF. The DNA for the CDR3 is TGTGCCAGCAGCTCGGCCGGGGGGAACACTGAAGCTTTCTTT.

This clone has a single count. The chain employs TRBV15 and TRBJ1-6, with 8 nucleotides matching TRBD1. CDR1 is LNHNV, CDR2 YYDKDF, per germline (reference sequence). With V trimmed by 0 bases and J by 7 bases, 8 bases remained unmatched. The CDR3 runs to 17 residues. CDR3 coding DNA: TGTGCCACCAGCAGAGATCAGCTTGGACAGGGAAATTCACCCCTCCACTTT. Its protein is CATSRDQLGQGNSPLHF.

The chain combines TRBV9 with TRBJ2-7, with unresolved D. V was cut by 7 bases and J by 4 bases, with 12 bases left in between. The CDR3 totals 12 residues. The germline V gene encodes CDR1 SGDLS and CDR2 YYNGEE. The CDR3 region has the DNA TGTGCCAGCGGGCGTTCGACGTACGAGCAGTACTTC. It is translated as CASGRSTYEQYF.

The gene calls are TRBV9 and TRBJ1-4, with D uncertain. The V end lost 3 bases, the J end lost 0 bases, and 6 bases lay between the germline ends. The CDR3 has 14 amino acids. Per germline, CDR1 SGDLS and CDR2 YYNGEE. As DNA, the CDR3 is TGTGCCAGCAGCGGTTATGCAACTAATGAAAAACTGTTTTTT. Its translation is CASSGYATNEKLFF.

This clone showed up just a few times. The rearrangement uses TRBV18 and TRBJ2-1; TRBD2 agrees at 7 bases. The CDR3 is 17 amino acids. J was trimmed by 3 bases and V by 0 bases; bases with no gene match: 8. CDR1 and CDR2 (germline): KGHSH, LQKENI. The CDR3 DNA reads TGTGCCAGCTCACCACCTCTGCGGGGGAACTTCTACAATGAGCAGTTCTTC. Translation: CASSPPLRGNFYNEQFF.

The rearrangement joins TRBV15 to TRBJ2-1; TRBD2 is a possible D gene (6 bases). The CDR3 contains 15 residues. The germline gives CDR1 LNHNV, CDR2 YYDKDF (reference sequence). The V end was cut by 5 bases, the J end by 1 base, with 12 bases between. The CDR3 bases are TGTGCCACCAGCCCCCCGGGAGAGTCCTACAATGAGCAGTTCTTC. Translating it yields CATSPPGESYNEQFF.

This chain joins TRBV14 and TRBJ2-2; maybe TRBD2 (5 bases). CDR1 is SGHDN and CDR2 is FVKESK in the germline V gene. CDR3 length: 14 amino acids. Trimming removed 7 bases from V and 7 bases from J, with 16 bases in between. CDR3 coding DNA: TGTGCCAGCACACCTTTTGGAGGAAGCGGGGAGCTGTTTTTT. Protein product: CASTPFGGSGELFF.